This paragraph reports one T cell receptor beta chain. Its antigen remains unidentified. Qualities for individual bases were not recorded, and no much larger clone is one base off. The source of the sample is a study of T cell changes during pregnancy in multiple sclerosis (dated by TCRdb to between 2017 and 2020). As for the study more broadly: Changes in the T cell repertoire over the course of pregnancy were examined in this study in women with multiple sclerosis.

The method was the immunoSEQ multiplex PCR assay. This is the immuneACCESS table as TCRdb keeps it, with only in-frame sequences that have V and J called. A part of the clones is gone; compared with another copy, unresolved V genes explain less than half, and the rest is unexplained. The sample contains fewer than 90,000 clones, approximately 95% of them found a single time. The ten largest clones add up to about 0.93% of the sample. The CDR3 runs 15 residues from the cysteine to the phenylalanine. The retained sequence is limited to the CDR3, 45 bases, with the frame set at the first base. CDR1 SGHRS and CDR2 YFSETQ are derived from the germline V gene. V is clipped by 4 bases and J by 12 bases, and the sequence between their germline boundaries is 20 bases long.

This chain joins TRBV5-1 to TRBJ1-6, with the D gene not confidently named. This clonotype was sampled from a female donor with multiple sclerosis, enrolled in a pregnancy study. This specimen consisted of peripheral blood, obtained in the first trimester of pregnancy. CDR3 region: CASSTAPGQREPLHF. The nucleotide sequence is TGCGCCAGCAGCACTGCACCGGGCCAACGGGAACCCCTCCACTTT.